The 13 T cell receptor beta chains below all came from one sample that was sequenced in a study of human T cells and chemical hapten exposure. Time point reported: pre-sensitization, week 0. Treatment: therapeutic diphenylcyclopropenone sensitization with weekly scalp DPC. Using its own MiXCR run on the RACE reads, TCRdb lists one record per CDR3 protein. The repertoire has some 250,000 distinct CDR3 sequences, around 7.3% of them found once; the top ten carry 1.2%. Sequenced material: whole blood, taken in connection with sensitization to the hapten diphenylcyclopropenone (DPC). These TCRs come from a man aged 18 to 30 with alopecia areata. Some clones in this sample may be carry-over from other donors' samples.

This clonotype turned up a few times. V and J are TRBV5-1 and TRBJ2-5, with D uncertain. With 8 bases removed from V and 5 bases from J, the gap between germline ends came to 16 bases. The CDR3 has 13 residues. Germline assignment: CDR1 SGHRS and CDR2 YFSETQ. The CDR3, as DNA: TGCGCCAGTCAGGTCGAGGCACGGGAGACCCAGTACTTC. It codes for CASQVEARETQYF.

In this sample, this clonotype turned up a few times. V gene TRBV6-5 combines with J gene TRBJ2-3; D gene unclear. The CDR3 spans 11 residues. Deletions cut 10 bases from V and 7 bases from J, with 12 bases between. Germline V gene lookup returns CDR1 MNHEY and CDR2 SVGAGI. The CDR3 region has the DNA TGTGCCACCCGACGGCTTTATACGCAGTATTTT. Protein product: CATRRLYTQYF.

The chain has TRBV12-3 or TRBV12-4 and TRBJ2-5, with D maybe TRBD1 (5 bases). The V end was cut by 6 bases, the J end by 2 bases, with 13 bases between. The CDR3 sequence is 14 residues long. The CDR3 DNA reads TGTGCCAGCAGCATCGGACACAGTCAAGAGACCCAGTACTTC. It encodes CASSIGHSQETQYF.

This clonotype has just a few counts. The chain carries TRBV12-3 or TRBV12-4 and TRBJ1-1; perhaps TRBD1 as D (5 bases). The CDR3 spans 12 residues. Trimming cost V 6 bases and J 6 bases, with 11 bases left between them. The CDR3 here is CASSPGDPEAFF. As DNA, the CDR3 is TGTGCCAGCAGCCCCGGGGACCCTGAAGCTTTCTTT.

The chain couples TRBV27 to TRBJ2-2; D remains ambiguous. CDR1 is MNHEY and CDR2 is SMNVEV in the germline V gene (reference sequence). Trimming pared 7 bases from V and 5 bases from J, leaving 5 bases between. CDR3 length: 11 amino acids. CDR3: CASKTTGELFF. DNA for the CDR3: TGTGCCAGCAAGACTACCGGGGAGCTGTTTTTT.

The chain carries TRBV5-5 and TRBJ2-3; D is unclear. The CDR3 contains 14 residues. V lost 4 bases and J 0 bases, leaving 9 bases between the germline ends. Germline V gene data show CDR1 as SGHKS and CDR2 as YYEKEE (reference sequence). The CDR3 here is CASSPRYSTDTQYF. CDR3 nucleotides: TGTGCCAGCAGCCCGAGGTACAGCACAGATACGCAGTATTTT.

This clonotype has just a few counts. The chain uses TRBV20-1 and TRBJ1-1, with D tentatively TRBD1 (5 bases). Germline V gene data show CDR1 as DFQATT and CDR2 as SNEGSKA (reference sequence). Between the trimmed V and J ends, which lost 3 bases and 4 bases, there was a span of 18 bases. CDR3 length: 15 residues. The CDR3 sequence: CSASPRWGFGTEAFF. CDR3 nucleotides: TGCAGTGCTAGTCCCCGGTGGGGGTTCGGCACTGAAGCTTTCTTT.

V and J are TRBV28 and TRBJ1-6; D is ambiguous. CDR3 length equals 13 residues. V was pared by 6 bases and J by 9 bases, with 12 bases between. The germline V gene encodes CDR1 MDHEN and CDR2 SYDVKM. The CDR3 loop reads CASSLTLTSPLHF. The CDR3 DNA is TGTGCCAGCAGCCTGACACTCACTTCACCCCTCCACTTT.

This clonotype was observed a handful of times. The V call is TRBV7-2, the J call TRBJ2-4, with 10 bases matching TRBD2. Germline V lookup: CDR1 SGHTA, CDR2 FQGNSA. Trimming removed 5 bases from V and 4 bases from J; junction bases left unmatched: 8. This CDR3 is built from 16 residues. CDR3 sequence (DNA): TGTGCCAGCAGCACACCTCCGGGACTAGCGAAAAACATTCAGTACTTC. It translates to CASSTPPGLAKNIQYF.

The table lists this clonotype with a few counts. The chain uses TRBV7-2 and TRBJ2-5, with a possible D match to TRBD1 (5 bases). There are 13 residues in the CDR3. Germline assignment: CDR1 SGHTA and CDR2 FQGNSA. Between the trimmed V and J ends, which lost 6 bases and 2 bases, there was a span of 10 bases. The CDR3 DNA sequence: TGTGCCAGCAGACCTCCAGGGCAAGAGACCCAGTACTTC. Its translation: CASRPPGQETQYF. The whole variable domain, remainder taken from reference TRBV7-2 and TRBJ2-5, is GAGVSQSPSNKVTEKGKDVELRCDPISGHTALYWYRQSLGQGLEFLIYFQGNSAPDKSGLPSDRFSAERTGGSVSTLTIQRTQQEDSAVYLCASRPPGQETQYFGPGTRLLVL.

This clonotype was picked up a small number of times. V and J are TRBV5-1 and TRBJ2-1, with TRBD2 identical over 12 bases. This CDR3 is 16 amino acids long. V was clipped by 0 bases and J by 6 bases; unmatched bases: 4. Germline lookup yields CDR1 SGHRS and CDR2 YFSETQ. CDR3 sequence reads: CASSLERTSGANEQFF. The CDR3 bases are TGCGCCAGCAGCTTGGAGCGGACTAGCGGGGCCAATGAGCAGTTCTTC.

This clonotype was observed many times. CDR3: CASTPIGSPTNSPLHF. CDR3 coding DNA: TGTGCCAGTACCCCGATCGGCTCTCCGACGAATTCACCCCTCCACTTT. The chain couples TRBV19 to TRBJ1-6; D remains ambiguous. Trimming left V 7 bases short and J 7 bases short, with 20 bases between. Germline lookup yields CDR1 LNHDA and CDR2 SQIVND (reference sequence). The length of the CDR3 is 16 residues.

J is TRBJ1-6 and V is TRBV9; D remains ambiguous. This CDR3 comprises 15 residues. Germline V gene data show CDR1 as SGDLS and CDR2 as YYNGEE. Trimming stripped 3 bases from V and 9 bases from J, with 16 bases between. The CDR3 is CASSEAAHIASPLHF. CDR3 bases: TGTGCCAGCAGCGAAGCCGCTCATATTGCTTCACCCCTCCACTTT.